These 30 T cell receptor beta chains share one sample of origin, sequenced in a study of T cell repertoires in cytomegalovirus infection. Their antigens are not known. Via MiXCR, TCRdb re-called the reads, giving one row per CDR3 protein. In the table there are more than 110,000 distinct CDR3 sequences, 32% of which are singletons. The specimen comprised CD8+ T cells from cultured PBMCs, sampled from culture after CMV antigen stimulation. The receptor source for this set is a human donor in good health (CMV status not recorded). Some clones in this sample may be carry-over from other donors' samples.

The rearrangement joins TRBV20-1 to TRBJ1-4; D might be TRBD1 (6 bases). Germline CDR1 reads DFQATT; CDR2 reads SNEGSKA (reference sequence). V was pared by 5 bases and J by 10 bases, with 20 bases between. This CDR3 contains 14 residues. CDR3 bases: TGCAGTGCTTCCTTGGGGGCTCCCGGAGGAAAACTGTTTTTT. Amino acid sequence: CSASLGAPGGKLFF.

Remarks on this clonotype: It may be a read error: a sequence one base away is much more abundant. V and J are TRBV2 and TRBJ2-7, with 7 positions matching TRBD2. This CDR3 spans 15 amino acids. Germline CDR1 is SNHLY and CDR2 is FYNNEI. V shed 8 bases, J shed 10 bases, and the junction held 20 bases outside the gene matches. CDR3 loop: CASGAGMVAPGDQYF. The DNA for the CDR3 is TGTGCCAGCGGAGCGGGGATGGTGGCCCCGGGGGATCAGTACTTC.

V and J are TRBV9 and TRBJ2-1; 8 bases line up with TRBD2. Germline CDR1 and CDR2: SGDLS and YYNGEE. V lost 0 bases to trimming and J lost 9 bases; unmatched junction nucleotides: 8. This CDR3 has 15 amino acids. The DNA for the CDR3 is TGTGCCAGCAGCGTAGTAAGCGGGGGCTCCGCTGAGCAGTTCTTC. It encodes CASSVVSGGSAEQFF.

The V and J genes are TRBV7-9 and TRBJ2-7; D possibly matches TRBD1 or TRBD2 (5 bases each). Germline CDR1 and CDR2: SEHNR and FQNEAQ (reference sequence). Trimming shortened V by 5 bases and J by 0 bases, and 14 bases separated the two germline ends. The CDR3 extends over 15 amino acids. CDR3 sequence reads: CASSLEPGTSYEQYF. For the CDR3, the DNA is TGTGCCAGCAGCCTAGAGCCCGGGACCTCCTACGAGCAGTACTTC.

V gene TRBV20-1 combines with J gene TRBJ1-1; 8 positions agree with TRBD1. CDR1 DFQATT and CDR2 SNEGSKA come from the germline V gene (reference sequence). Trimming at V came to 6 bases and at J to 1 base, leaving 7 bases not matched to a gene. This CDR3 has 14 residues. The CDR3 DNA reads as TGCAGTGCGCCCGGACAGGGAGGGAACACTGAAGCTTTCTTT. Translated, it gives CSAPGQGGNTEAFF.

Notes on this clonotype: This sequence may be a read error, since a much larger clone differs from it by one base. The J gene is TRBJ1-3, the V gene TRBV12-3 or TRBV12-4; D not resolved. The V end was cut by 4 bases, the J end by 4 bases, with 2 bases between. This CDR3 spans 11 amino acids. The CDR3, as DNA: TGTGCCAGCAGTTACGGAAACACCATATATTTT. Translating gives CASSYGNTIYF.

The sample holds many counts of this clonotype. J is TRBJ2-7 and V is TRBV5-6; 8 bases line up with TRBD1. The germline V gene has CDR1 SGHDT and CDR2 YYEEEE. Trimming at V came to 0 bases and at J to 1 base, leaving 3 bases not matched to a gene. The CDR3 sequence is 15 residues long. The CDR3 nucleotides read TGTGCCAGCAGCTTGGAATGGACAGGGTCCTACGAGCAGTACTTC. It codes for CASSLEWTGSYEQYF.

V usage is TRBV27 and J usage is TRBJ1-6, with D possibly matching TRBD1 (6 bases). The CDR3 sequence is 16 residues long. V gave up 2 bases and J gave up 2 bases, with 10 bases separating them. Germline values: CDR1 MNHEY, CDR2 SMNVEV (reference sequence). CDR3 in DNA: TGTGCCAGCAGTTTAGTACAGGGCCCCTATAATTCACCCCTCCACTTT. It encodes CASSLVQGPYNSPLHF.

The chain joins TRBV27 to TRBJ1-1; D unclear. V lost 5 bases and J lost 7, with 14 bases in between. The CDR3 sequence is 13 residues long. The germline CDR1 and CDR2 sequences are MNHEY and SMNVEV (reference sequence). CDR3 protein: CASSPHILGEAFF. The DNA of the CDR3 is TGTGCCAGCAGTCCCCATATACTTGGTGAAGCTTTCTTT.

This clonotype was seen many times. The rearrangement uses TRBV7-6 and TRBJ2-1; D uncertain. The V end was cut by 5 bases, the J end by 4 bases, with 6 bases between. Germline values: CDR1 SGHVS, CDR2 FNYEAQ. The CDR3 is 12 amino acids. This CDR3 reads CASSLPYNEQFF. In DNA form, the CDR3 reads TGTGCCAGCAGCCTTCCTTACAATGAGCAGTTCTTC.

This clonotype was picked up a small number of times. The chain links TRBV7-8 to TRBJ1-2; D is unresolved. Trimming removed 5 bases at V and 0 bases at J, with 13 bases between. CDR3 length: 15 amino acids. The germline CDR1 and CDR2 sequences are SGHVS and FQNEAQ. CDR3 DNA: TGTGCCAGCAGCGACCTACTACCAACTAACTATGGCTACACCTTC. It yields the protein CASSDLLPTNYGYTF.

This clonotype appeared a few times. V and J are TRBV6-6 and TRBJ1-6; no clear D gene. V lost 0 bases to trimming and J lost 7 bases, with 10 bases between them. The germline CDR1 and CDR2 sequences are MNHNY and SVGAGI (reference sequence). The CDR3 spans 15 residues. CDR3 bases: TGTGCCAGCAGTTACTCGCTACCAGAAAATTCACCCCTCCACTTT. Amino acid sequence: CASSYSLPENSPLHF.

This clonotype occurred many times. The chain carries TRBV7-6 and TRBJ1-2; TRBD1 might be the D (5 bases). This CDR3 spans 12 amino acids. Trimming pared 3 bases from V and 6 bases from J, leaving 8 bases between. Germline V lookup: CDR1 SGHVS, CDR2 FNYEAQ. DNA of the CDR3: TGTGCCAGCAGCTTTGGGGGGGATGGCTACACCTTC. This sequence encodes CASSFGGDGYTF.

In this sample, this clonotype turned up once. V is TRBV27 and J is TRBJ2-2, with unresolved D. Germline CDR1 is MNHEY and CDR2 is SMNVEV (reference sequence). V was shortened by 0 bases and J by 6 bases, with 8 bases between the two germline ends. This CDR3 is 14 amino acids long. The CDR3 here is CASSLSLISGELFF. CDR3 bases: TGTGCCAGCAGTTTATCGCTCATCTCCGGGGAGCTGTTTTTT.

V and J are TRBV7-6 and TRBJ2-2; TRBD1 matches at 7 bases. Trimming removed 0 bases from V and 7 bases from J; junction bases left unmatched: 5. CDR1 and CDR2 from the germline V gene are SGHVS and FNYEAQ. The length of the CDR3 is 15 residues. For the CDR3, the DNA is TGTGCCAGCAGCTTAGCGAGACAGGGACGCGGGGAGCTGTTTTTT. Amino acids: CASSLARQGRGELFF.

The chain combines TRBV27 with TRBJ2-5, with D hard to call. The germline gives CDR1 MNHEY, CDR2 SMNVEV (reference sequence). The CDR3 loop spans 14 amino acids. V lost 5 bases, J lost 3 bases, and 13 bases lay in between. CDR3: CASSATAGKETQYF. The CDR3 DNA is TGTGCCAGCAGTGCGACCGCCGGAAAAGAGACCCAGTACTTC.

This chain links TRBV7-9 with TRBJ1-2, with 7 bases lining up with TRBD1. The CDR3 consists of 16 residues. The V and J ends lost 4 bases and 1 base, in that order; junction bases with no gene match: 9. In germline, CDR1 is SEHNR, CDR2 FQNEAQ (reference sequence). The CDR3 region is CASSSIGTDLNYGYTF. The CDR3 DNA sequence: TGTGCCAGCAGCTCAATTGGGACAGACCTTAACTATGGCTACACCTTC.

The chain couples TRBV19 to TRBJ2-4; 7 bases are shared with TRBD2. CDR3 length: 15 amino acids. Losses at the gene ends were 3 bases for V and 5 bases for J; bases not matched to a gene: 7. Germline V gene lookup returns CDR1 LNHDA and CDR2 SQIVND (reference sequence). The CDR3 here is CASSIPVGGENIQYF. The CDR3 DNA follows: TGTGCCAGTAGTATCCCCGTGGGAGGGGAAAACATTCAGTACTTC.

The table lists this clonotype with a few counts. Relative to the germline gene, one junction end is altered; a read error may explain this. CDR3 nucleotide sequence: TGTGCCAGCAGCTTGGGGGACAGGGGAATCGAGCAGTACTTC. Amino acids: CASSLGDRGIEQYF. The chain employs TRBV5-3 and TRBJ2-7; TRBD1 matches at 10 bases. TRBV5-3 falls under the ORF class, with uncertain function. The CDR3 has 14 residues.

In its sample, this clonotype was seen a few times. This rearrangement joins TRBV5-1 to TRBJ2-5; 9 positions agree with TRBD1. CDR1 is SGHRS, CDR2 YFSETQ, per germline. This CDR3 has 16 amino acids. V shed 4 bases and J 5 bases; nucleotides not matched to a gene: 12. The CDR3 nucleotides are TGCGCCAGCAGCCTCCGGACAGGGGCAAGCGGGGAGACCCAGTACTTC. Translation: CASSLRTGASGETQYF.

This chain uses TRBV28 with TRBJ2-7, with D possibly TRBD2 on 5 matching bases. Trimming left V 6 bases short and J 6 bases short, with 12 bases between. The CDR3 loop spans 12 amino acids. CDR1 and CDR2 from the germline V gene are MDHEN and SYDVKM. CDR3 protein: CASRGSEVEQYF. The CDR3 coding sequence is TGTGCCAGCAGAGGTTCGGAGGTCGAGCAGTACTTC.

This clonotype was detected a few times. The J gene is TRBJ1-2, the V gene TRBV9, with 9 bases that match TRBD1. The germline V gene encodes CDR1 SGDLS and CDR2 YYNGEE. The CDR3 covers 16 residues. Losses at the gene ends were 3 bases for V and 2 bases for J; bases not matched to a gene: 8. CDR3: CASSGLGTGLNYGYTF. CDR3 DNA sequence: TGTGCCAGCAGCGGTCTCGGGACAGGGCTGAACTATGGCTACACCTTC.

CDR3 sequence reads: CASSLGGTGPNYGYTF. CDR3 sequence (DNA): TGTGCCAGCAGCTTAGGCGGGACGGGGCCTAACTATGGCTACACCTTC. The rearrangement uses TRBV7-6 and TRBJ1-2, with D possibly being TRBD1 (5 bases). The CDR3 is made up of 16 amino acids. Trimming cost V 1 base and J 0 bases, with 12 bases left between them. The germline gives CDR1 SGHVS, CDR2 FNYEAQ.

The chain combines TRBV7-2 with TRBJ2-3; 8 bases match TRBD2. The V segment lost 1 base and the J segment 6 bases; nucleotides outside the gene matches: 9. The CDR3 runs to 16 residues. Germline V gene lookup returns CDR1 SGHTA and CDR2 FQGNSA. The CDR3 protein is CASSLVRGGALDTQYF. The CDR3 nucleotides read TGTGCCAGCAGCTTAGTACGGGGGGGGGCTTTGGATACGCAGTATTTT.

The CDR3 bases are TGTGCCACCAGCAGAGTAGGGAGTTATAGCAATCAGCCCCAGCATTTT. Its protein is CATSRVGSYSNQPQHF. The rearrangement uses TRBV15 and TRBJ1-5, with D unresolved. The CDR3 runs 16 residues. The V gene's germline CDR1 is LNHNV and CDR2 YYDKDF (reference sequence). V lost 1 base and J lost 0, with 10 bases in between.

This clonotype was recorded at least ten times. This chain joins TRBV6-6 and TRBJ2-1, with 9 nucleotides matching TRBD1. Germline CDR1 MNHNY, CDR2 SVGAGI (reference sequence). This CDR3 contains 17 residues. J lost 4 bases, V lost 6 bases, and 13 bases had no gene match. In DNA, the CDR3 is TGTGCCAGCAGCTCCGCCCCAGGACAGGGGACGTACAATGAGCAGTTCTTC. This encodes CASSSAPGQGTYNEQFF.

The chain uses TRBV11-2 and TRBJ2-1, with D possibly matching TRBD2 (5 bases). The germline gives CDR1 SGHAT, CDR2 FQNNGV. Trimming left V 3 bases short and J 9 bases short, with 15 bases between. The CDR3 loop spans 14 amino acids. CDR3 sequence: CASSFRPAVSEQFF. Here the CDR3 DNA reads TGTGCCAGCAGCTTTAGACCAGCGGTGAGTGAGCAGTTCTTC.

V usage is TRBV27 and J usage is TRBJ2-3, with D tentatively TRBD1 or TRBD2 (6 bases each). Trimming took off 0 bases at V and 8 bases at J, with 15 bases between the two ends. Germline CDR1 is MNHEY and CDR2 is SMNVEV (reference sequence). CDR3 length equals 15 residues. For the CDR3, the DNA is TGTGCCAGCAGTTTATCGGGGACACTGGGGGGTACGCAGTATTTT. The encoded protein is CASSLSGTLGGTQYF.

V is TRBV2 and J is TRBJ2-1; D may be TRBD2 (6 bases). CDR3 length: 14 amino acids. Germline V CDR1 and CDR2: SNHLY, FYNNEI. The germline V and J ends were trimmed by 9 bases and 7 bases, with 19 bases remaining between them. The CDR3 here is CARRRDSSTNEQFF. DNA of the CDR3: TGTGCCAGACGGAGGGACTCGAGTACTAATGAGCAGTTCTTC.

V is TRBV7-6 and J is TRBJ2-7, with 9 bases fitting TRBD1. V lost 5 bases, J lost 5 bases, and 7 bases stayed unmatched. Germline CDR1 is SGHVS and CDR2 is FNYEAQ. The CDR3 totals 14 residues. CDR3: CASSPGTGSDEQYF. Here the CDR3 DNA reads TGTGCCAGCAGCCCGGGGACAGGGTCCGACGAGCAGTACTTC.